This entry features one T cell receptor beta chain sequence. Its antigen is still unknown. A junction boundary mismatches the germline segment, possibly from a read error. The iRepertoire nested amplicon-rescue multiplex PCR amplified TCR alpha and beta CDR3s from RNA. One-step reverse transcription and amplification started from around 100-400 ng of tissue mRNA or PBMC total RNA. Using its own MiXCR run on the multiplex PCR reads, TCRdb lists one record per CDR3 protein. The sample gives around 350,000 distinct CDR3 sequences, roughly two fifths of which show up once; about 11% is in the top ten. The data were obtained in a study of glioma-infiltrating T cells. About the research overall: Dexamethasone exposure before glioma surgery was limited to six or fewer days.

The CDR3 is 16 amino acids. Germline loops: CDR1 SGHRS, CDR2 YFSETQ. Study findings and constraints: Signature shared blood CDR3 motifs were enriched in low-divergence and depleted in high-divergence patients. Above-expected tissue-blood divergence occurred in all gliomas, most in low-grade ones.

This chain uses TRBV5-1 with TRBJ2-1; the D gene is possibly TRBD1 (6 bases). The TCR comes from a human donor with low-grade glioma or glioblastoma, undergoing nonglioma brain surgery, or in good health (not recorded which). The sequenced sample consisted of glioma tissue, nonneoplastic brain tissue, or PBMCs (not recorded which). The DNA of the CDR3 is TGCGCCAGCAGCTTGCCGACAGGCCGCTCCTACAATGATCAGTTCTTC. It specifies CASSLPTGRSYNDQFF.